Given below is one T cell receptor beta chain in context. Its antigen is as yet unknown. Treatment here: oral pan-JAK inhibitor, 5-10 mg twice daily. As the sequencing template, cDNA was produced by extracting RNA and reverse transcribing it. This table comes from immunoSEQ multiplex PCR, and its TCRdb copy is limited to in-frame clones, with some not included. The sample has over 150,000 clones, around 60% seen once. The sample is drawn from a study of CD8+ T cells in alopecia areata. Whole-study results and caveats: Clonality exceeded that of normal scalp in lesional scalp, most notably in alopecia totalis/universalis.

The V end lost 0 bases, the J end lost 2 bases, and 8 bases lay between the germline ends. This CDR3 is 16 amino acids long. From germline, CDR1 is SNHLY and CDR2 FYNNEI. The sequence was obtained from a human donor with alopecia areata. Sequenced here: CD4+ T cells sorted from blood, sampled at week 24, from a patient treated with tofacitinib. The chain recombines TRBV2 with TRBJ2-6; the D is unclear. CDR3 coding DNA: TGTGCCAGCAGTGAAGCGCGCACTCCTGGGGCCAACGTCCTGACTTTC. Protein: CASSEARTPGANVLTF.